These 10 T cell receptor beta chains were all obtained from the same sample, sequenced in a study of T cells expressing NK-cell markers. TCRdb re-called the 5' RACE reads and shows each CDR3 protein once, DNA omitted. The table lists 450,000 to 600,000 distinct CDR3 sequences. The sequencing sample was made of blood T cells: a sorted CD56 or NKG2C T cell subset, CD4+ or CD8+ T cells, or bulk PBMC T cells (not recorded which). Every receptor here comes from a man aged 18 to 35 in good health.

CDR3: CATSVTGGDYEQYF. The chain couples TRBV15 to TRBJ2-7; TCRdb names TRBD1, which stays unverified in the absence of DNA. The CDR3 runs to 14 residues. Germline lookup yields CDR1 LNHNV and CDR2 YYDKDF (reference sequence).

This chain uses TRBV5-1 with TRBJ2-3; TCRdb gives TRBD1 as the D gene, but with no DNA this cannot be confirmed. CDR3 length: 18 residues. Germline V lookup: CDR1 SGHRS, CDR2 YFSETQ. The CDR3 sequence is CASSEGPRDRVATDTQYF. The complete variable domain, with remaining parts taken from reference TRBV5-1 and TRBJ2-3, reads KAGVTQTPRYLIKTRGQQVTLSCSPISGHRSVSWYQQTPGQGLQFLFEYFSETQRNKGNFPGRFSGRQFSNSRSEMNVSTLELGDSALYLCASSEGPRDRVATDTQYFGPGTRLTVL.

The chain recombines TRBV12-3 or TRBV12-4 with TRBJ2-1; with no DNA, the TCRdb D assignment of TRBD2 cannot be verified. There are 16 residues in the CDR3. CDR3 sequence: CASSLESGVGYNEQFF.

The chain recombines TRBV4-2 with TRBJ1-2; the D call from TCRdb, TRBD1, cannot be confirmed without DNA. The length of the CDR3 is 12 residues. Per germline, CDR1 LGHNA and CDR2 YNFKEQ. CDR3 in amino acids: CASSPPGRGYTF.

CDR3 protein: CSANEDDLAGVLRDTQYF. V usage is TRBV20-1 and J usage is TRBJ2-3; the D call from TCRdb, TRBD2, cannot be confirmed without DNA. Germline CDR1 DFQATT, CDR2 SNEGSKA (reference sequence). The CDR3 extends over 18 amino acids.

CDR3 amino acids: CASSQGTSGRVEQFF. This chain uses TRBV3-1 with TRBJ2-1; TCRdb selects TRBD2, and the lack of DNA leaves this call unchecked. The germline V gene has CDR1 LGHDT and CDR2 YNNKEL (reference sequence). The CDR3 totals 15 residues.

J is TRBJ1-3 and V is TRBV5-6; TCRdb picks TRBD1, but there is no DNA to check that call. This CDR3 spans 15 amino acids. Germline values: CDR1 SGHDT, CDR2 YYEEEE. The CDR3 here is CASSLRGQGSATIYF.

This chain uses TRBV12-3 or TRBV12-4 with TRBJ2-5. There are 13 residues in the CDR3. The CDR3 loop reads CASSLSVSETQYF.

V and J are TRBV15 and TRBJ2-3; the D call of TRBD2 rests on TCRdb alone, since no DNA is present to check it. The CDR3 runs 14 residues. The germline gives CDR1 LNHNV, CDR2 YYDKDF (reference sequence). Here the CDR3 reads CATRLAGRTDTQYF.

The chain carries TRBV6-5 and TRBJ1-1; the D call from TCRdb, TRBD1, cannot be confirmed without DNA. Germline CDR1 reads MNHEY; CDR2 reads SVGAGI. The CDR3 consists of 17 residues. Here the CDR3 reads CASSYSPPEWSSTEAFF.